A single sample is the source of the 5 T cell receptor beta chains below, sequenced in a study of T-cell reconstitution after alpha-beta-depleted transplantation in children. Unique molecular identifiers were incorporated during preparation of the TCRbeta library. TCRdb itself ran the PCR reads through MiXCR, one entry per CDR3 protein. The data hold approximately 520,000 distinct CDR3 sequences, with about an eighth observed a single time. Sample: PBMCs, mostly from graft donor cells, taken 180 days after TCRalphabeta/CD19-depleted stem cell transplant. The origin of the receptors is a female patient between 2 and 10 years old who had a stem cell transplant for aplastic anemia, so the T cells may come from the graft donor.

This clonotype was seen more than once but under ten times. The rearrangement links TRBV20-1 to TRBJ2-1; 9 bases are shared with TRBD2. CDR1 and CDR2 from the germline V gene are DFQATT and SNEGSKA (reference sequence). The CDR3 contains 16 residues. Trimming removed 5 bases from V and 1 base from J; junction bases left unmatched: 9. CDR3 loop: CSAPRTSAQSYNEQFF. DNA of the CDR3: TGCAGTGCTCCCCGGACTAGCGCCCAGTCCTACAATGAGCAGTTCTTC.

This chain links TRBV6-1 with TRBJ1-4, with TRBD1 as a possible D gene (5 bases). The V gene's germline CDR1 is MNHNS and CDR2 SASEGT. CDR3 length: 14 residues. Trimming took off 5 bases at V and 5 bases at J, with 12 bases between the two ends. The CDR3, as DNA: TGTGCCAGCAGTCCCGGGACGGTAAATGAAAAACTGTTTTTT. As protein: CASSPGTVNEKLFF.

This clonotype was found many times. V and J are TRBV7-9 and TRBJ2-1; D tentatively fits TRBD1 or TRBD2 (5 bases each). V gave up 0 bases and J gave up 8 bases, with 17 bases separating them. The CDR3 spans 16 residues. CDR1 is SEHNR and CDR2 is FQNEAQ in the germline V gene (reference sequence). CDR3 coding DNA: TGTGCCAGCAGCTTAGCCGGGACGCGACTTAAAGATGAGCAGTTCTTC. Amino acid sequence: CASSLAGTRLKDEQFF.

The rearrangement joins TRBV29-1 to TRBJ2-3; 11 bases line up with TRBD2. Germline values: CDR1 SQVTM, CDR2 ANQGSEA. The CDR3 covers 15 residues. The trim removed 6 bases at V and 3 bases at J, leaving 8 bases unmatched. CDR3 in DNA: TGCAGCGTGAACCGACTAGCGGGAATAACAGATACGCAGTATTTT. Translating it yields CSVNRLAGITDTQYF.

This clonotype has only a few counts. The chain has TRBV28 and TRBJ2-3, with 13 bases fitting TRBD2. Germline CDR1 reads MDHEN; CDR2 reads SYDVKM. The J segment lost 0 bases and the V segment lost 3 bases, leaving 15 bases of the junction unmatched. This CDR3 spans 21 amino acids. The CDR3 spells CASSFLGHRGLAGMSTDTQYF. CDR3 nucleotide sequence: TGTGCCAGCAGTTTCCTTGGGCACCGGGGACTAGCGGGAATGAGCACAGATACGCAGTATTTT.